Below are 5 T cell receptor beta chains sequenced from a single sample in a study of blood T cell repertoires in COVID-19. Assay used: immunoSEQ multiplex PCR; TCRdb lists only in-frame clones, some missing. The repertoire holds 250,000 or so clones, with 80% to 90% as singletons. Sequenced: PBMCs or T cells enriched from blood (not recorded which). The receptors here all came from a woman in her thirties who had been exposed to COVID-19.

The chain carries TRBV23-1 and TRBJ2-7; the match to TRBD2 covers 14 bases. TRBV23-1 is filed as an ORF, its function uncertain. This CDR3 has 20 residues. The V segment lost 0 bases and the J segment 4 bases; nucleotides outside the gene matches: 14. The DNA of the CDR3 is TGCGCCAGCAGTCAATCTCCCGGGACTAGCGGGAGTCCCCCTGCATACGAGCAGTACTTC. Amino acids: CASSQSPGTSGSPPAYEQYF.

The chain has TRBV7-8 and TRBJ1-2; the D gene is possibly TRBD1 (5 bases). V was pared by 5 bases and J by 5 bases, with 24 bases between. Germline V gene lookup returns CDR1 SGHVS and CDR2 FQNEAQ. This CDR3 spans 17 amino acids. Here the CDR3 DNA reads TGTGCCAGCAGCCCGATAGGCGGGGCATCCGACCGTTATGGCTACACCTTC. Its protein is CASSPIGGASDRYGYTF. Complete variable domain (other parts from reference TRBV7-8 and TRBJ1-2): GAGVSQSPRYKVAKRGQDVALRCDPISGHVSLFWYQQALGQGPEFLTYFQNEAQLDKSGLPSDRFFAERPEGSVSTLKIQRTQQEDSAVYLCASSPIGGASDRYGYTFGSGTRLTVV.

The chain employs TRBV4-1 and TRBJ1-3; D gene uncertain. Germline V CDR1 and CDR2: MGHRA, YSYEKL. Trimming cost V 2 bases and J 2 bases, with 7 bases left between them. CDR3 size: 14 residues. The CDR3 coding sequence is TGCGCCAGCAGCCAACCGAGGGCTGGAAACACCATATATTTT. As protein: CASSQPRAGNTIYF.

V gene TRBV3-1 (or the pseudogene TRBV3-2) combines with J gene TRBJ2-4, with 9 bases identical to TRBD1. CDR1 is LGHDT and CDR2 is YNNKEL in the germline V gene (reference sequence). V lost 6 bases and J lost 7; bases outside the gene matches: 7. CDR3 length: 14 residues. CDR3 sequence reads: CASRGTGTGNIQYF. The CDR3 coding sequence is TGTGCCAGCAGGGGTACCGGGACAGGGAACATTCAGTACTTC.

This sequence joins TRBV5-6 and TRBJ1-6; no definite D call. V was trimmed by 1 base and J by 8 bases, leaving 10 bases between them. CDR3 length: 14 amino acids. Germline assignment: CDR1 SGHDT and CDR2 YYEEEE. CDR3 sequence: CASSLSSGDSPLHF. CDR3 nucleotide sequence: TGTGCCAGCAGCTTGTCGAGCGGAGATTCACCCCTCCACTTT.